This entry lists 7 T cell receptor beta chains sequenced from one sample in a study of blood T cell repertoires in COVID-19. The repertoire was sequenced with immunoSEQ multiplex PCR; TCRdb's copy has only in-frame clones and lacks some. The table shows 100,000 to 150,000 clones, with around 87% occurring only once. The sample was peripheral blood. The receptor source for this set is a human donor in a cohort sampled during active COVID-19.

This clone was detected a few times. The gene calls are TRBV12-3 or TRBV12-4 and TRBJ2-7, with 7 bases matching TRBD2. V trimming: 8 bases; J trimming: 3 bases; junction bases outside the gene matches: 7. This CDR3 contains 13 residues. CDR3 DNA: TGTGCCAGCCGGCGAGCGGGGAACTACGAGCAGTACTTC. Translating it yields CASRRAGNYEQYF.

This chain uses TRBV27 with TRBJ2-1; tentative D call: TRBD2 (5 bases). The CDR3 sequence is 13 residues long. Germline V gene lookup returns CDR1 MNHEY and CDR2 SMNVEV (reference sequence). Trimming shortened V by 6 bases and J by 3 bases, and 9 bases separated the two germline ends. The CDR3 here is CASRDGNYNEQFF. The CDR3 DNA follows: TGTGCCAGCAGGGACGGGAACTACAATGAGCAGTTCTTC.

This CDR3 is CASSSRQGLGQFF. The CDR3 coding sequence is TGTGCCAGCAGCTCACGACAGGGCTTGGGGCAGTTCTTC. J is TRBJ2-1 and V is TRBV11-1; 7 bases are shared with TRBD1. The CDR3 has 13 residues. Losses at the gene ends were 4 bases for V and 12 bases for J; bases not matched to a gene: 9. Germline loops: CDR1 SGHAT, CDR2 FQDESV (reference sequence).

The genes are TRBV29-1 and TRBJ1-1, with TRBD1 matching 7 bases. Germline values: CDR1 SQVTM, CDR2 ANQGSEA. The CDR3 is 19 amino acids. V was clipped by 0 bases and J by 6 bases; unmatched bases: 22. Written as DNA, the CDR3 is TGCAGCGTTGAAGATCGATACGGTGGCGGAGGGGGCAGTTTCGCTGAAGCTTTCTTT. As protein: CSVEDRYGGGGGSFAEAFF.

The chain combines TRBV25-1 with TRBJ2-1; 7 bases map to TRBD1. V shed 2 bases and J 4 bases; nucleotides not matched to a gene: 2. Germline V gene sequence: CDR1 MGHDK, CDR2 SYGVNS. CDR3 length: 14 residues. CDR3 protein: CASSEPGQYNEQFF. The DNA for the CDR3 is TGTGCCAGCAGTGAACCGGGACAGTACAATGAGCAGTTCTTC.

This clone is a singleton in its sample. The chain carries TRBV5-1 and TRBJ1-2, with 11 bases lining up with TRBD1. The CDR3 consists of 14 residues. Germline assignment: CDR1 SGHRS and CDR2 YFSETQ. The V and J ends lost 4 bases and 4 bases, in that order; junction bases with no gene match: 3. CDR3 DNA: TGCGCCAGCAGCATCGGGACAGGGGGCTATGGCTACACCTTC. It specifies CASSIGTGGYGYTF.

The chain uses TRBV19 and TRBJ1-5; a possible D gene is TRBD1 (5 bases). The CDR3 is made up of 16 amino acids. V dropped 6 bases and J dropped 0 bases, with 15 bases sitting between them. Per the germline V gene, CDR1 is LNHDA and CDR2 is SQIVND (reference sequence). Here the CDR3 DNA reads TGTGCCAGTAGCGCTGCAGGGTGGGATAGCAATCAGCCCCAGCATTTT. This sequence encodes CASSAAGWDSNQPQHF.